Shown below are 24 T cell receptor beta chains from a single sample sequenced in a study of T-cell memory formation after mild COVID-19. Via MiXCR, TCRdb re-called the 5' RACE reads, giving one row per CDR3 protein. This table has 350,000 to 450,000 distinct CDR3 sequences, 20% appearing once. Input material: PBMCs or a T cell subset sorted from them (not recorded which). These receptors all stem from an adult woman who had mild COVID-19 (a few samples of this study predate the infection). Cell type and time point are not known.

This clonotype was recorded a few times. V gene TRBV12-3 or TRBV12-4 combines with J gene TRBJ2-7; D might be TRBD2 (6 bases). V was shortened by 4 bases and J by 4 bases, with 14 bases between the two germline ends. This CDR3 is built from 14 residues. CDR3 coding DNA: TGTGCCAGCAGTTATAGGGGTGGGAGGTACGAGCAGTACTTC. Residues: CASSYRGGRYEQYF.

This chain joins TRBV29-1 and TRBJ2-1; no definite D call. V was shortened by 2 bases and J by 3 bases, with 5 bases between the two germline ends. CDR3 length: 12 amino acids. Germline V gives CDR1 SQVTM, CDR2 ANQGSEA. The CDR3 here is CSVEIRYNEQFF. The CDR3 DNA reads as TGCAGCGTTGAAATCCGCTACAATGAGCAGTTCTTC.

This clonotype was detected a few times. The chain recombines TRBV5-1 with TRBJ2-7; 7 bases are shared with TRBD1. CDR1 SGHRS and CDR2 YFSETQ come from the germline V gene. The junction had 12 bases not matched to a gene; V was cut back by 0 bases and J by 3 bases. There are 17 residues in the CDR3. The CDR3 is CASSLGFGQDLHYEQYF. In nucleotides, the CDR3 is TGCGCCAGCAGCTTGGGGTTCGGACAGGACCTTCACTACGAGCAGTACTTC. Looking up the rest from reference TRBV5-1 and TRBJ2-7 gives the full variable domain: KAGVTQTPRYLIKTRGQQVTLSCSPISGHRSVSWYQQTPGQGLQFLFEYFSETQRNKGNFPGRFSGRQFSNSRSEMNVSTLELGDSALYLCASSLGFGQDLHYEQYFGPGTRLTVT.

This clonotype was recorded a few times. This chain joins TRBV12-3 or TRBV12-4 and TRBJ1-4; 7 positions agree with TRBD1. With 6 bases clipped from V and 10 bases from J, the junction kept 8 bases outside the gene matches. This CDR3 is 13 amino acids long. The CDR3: CASRTGTYTKLFF. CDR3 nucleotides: TGTGCCAGCAGGACAGGGACATATACAAAACTGTTTTTT.

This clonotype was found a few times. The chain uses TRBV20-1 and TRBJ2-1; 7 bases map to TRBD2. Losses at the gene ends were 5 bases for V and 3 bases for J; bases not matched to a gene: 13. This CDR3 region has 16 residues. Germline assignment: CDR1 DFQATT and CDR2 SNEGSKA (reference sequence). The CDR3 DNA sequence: TGCAGTGCTCGAGGCCTCCGACTAGCAGACTACAATGAGCAGTTCTTC. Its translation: CSARGLRLADYNEQFF.

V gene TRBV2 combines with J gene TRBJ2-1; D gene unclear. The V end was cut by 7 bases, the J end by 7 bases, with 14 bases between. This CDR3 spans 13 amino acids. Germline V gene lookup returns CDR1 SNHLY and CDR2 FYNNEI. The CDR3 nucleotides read TGTGCCAGCAATGAGGACCCCTTGAATGAGCAGTTCTTC. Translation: CASNEDPLNEQFF.

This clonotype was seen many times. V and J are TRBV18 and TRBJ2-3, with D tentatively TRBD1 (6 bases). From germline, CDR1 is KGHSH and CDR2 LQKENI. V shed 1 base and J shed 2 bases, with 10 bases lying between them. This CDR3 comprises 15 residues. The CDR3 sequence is CASSPLAGATDTQYF. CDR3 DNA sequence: TGTGCCAGCTCACCACTGGCAGGGGCCACAGATACGCAGTATTTT.

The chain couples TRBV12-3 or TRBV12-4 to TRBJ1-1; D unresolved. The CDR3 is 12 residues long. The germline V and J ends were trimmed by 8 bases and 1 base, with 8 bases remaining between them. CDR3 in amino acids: CASGKQNTEAFF. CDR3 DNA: TGTGCCAGCGGAAAACAGAACACTGAAGCTTTCTTT.

The CDR3 spells CASSPTTPEQYF. The CDR3 region has the DNA TGCGCCAGCAGCCCAACAACACCCGAGCAGTACTTC. This chain links TRBV5-1 with TRBJ2-7, with unresolved D. In germline, CDR1 is SGHRS, CDR2 YFSETQ. The CDR3 sequence is 12 residues long. The germline V and J ends were trimmed by 4 bases and 6 bases, with 11 bases remaining between them.

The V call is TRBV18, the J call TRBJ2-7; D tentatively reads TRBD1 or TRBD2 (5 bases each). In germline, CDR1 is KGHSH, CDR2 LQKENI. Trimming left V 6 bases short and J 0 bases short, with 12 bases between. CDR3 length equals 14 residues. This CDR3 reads CASSRGTVSYEQYF. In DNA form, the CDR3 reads TGTGCCAGCTCCAGAGGGACGGTCTCCTACGAGCAGTACTTC.

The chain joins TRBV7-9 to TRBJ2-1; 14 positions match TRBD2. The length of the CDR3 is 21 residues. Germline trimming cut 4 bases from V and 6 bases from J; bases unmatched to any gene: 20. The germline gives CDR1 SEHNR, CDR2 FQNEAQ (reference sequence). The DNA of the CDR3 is TGTGCCAGCAGCTCCTCACTCACTGGACTAGCGGGGGGTAAAAGGTCCAATGAGCAGTTCTTC. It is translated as CASSSSLTGLAGGKRSNEQFF.

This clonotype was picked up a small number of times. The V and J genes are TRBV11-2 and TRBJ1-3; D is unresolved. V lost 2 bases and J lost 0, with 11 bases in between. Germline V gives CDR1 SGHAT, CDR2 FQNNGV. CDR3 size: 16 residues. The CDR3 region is CASSLRWQSSGNTIYF. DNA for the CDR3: TGTGCCAGCAGCTTACGGTGGCAGAGCTCTGGAAACACCATATATTTT. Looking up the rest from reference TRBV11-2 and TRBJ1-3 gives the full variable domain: EAGVAQSPRYKIIEKRQSVAFWCNPISGHATLYWYQQILGQGPKLLIQFQNNGVVDDSQLPKDRFSAERLKGVDSTLKIQPAKLEDSAVYLCASSLRWQSSGNTIYFGEGSWLTVV.

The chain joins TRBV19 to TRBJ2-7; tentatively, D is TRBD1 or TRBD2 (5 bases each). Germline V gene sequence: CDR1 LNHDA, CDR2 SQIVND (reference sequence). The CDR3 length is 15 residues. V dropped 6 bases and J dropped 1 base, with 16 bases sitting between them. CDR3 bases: TGTGCCAGTAGCCTGGGCCCGGGACCATCCTACGAGCAGTACTTC. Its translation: CASSLGPGPSYEQYF.

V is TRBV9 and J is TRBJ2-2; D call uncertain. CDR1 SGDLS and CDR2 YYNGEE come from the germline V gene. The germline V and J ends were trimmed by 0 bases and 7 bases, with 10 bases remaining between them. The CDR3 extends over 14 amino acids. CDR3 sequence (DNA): TGTGCCAGCAGCGTAGAATCCGGCGGCGGGGAGCTGTTTTTT. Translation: CASSVESGGGELFF.

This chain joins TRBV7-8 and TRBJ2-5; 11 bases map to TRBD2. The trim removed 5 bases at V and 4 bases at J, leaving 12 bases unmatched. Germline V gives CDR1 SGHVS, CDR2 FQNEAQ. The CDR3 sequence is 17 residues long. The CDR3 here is CASSPQRVAGGGETQYF. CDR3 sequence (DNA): TGTGCCAGCAGCCCACAGCGGGTAGCGGGAGGGGGAGAGACCCAGTACTTC.

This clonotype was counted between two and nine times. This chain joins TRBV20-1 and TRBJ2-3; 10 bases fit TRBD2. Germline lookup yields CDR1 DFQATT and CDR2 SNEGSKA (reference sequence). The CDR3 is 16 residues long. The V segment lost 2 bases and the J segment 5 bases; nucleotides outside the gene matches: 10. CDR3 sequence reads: CSARIPSGRKGDTQYF. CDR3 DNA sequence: TGCAGTGCTAGAATCCCTAGCGGGAGAAAGGGAGATACGCAGTATTTT.

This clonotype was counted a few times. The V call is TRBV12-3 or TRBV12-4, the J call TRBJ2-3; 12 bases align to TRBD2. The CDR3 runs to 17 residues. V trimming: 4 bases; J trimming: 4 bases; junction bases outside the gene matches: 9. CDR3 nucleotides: TGTGCCAGCAGTTACTCTCGCCGACTAGCGGGAGCAGATACGCAGTATTTT. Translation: CASSYSRRLAGADTQYF.

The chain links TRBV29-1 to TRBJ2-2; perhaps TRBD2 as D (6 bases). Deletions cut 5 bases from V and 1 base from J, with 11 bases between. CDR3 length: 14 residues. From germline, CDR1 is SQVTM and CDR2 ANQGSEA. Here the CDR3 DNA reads TGCAGCGTTAAAAATAGCGGGAACACCGGGGAGCTGTTTTTT. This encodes CSVKNSGNTGELFF.

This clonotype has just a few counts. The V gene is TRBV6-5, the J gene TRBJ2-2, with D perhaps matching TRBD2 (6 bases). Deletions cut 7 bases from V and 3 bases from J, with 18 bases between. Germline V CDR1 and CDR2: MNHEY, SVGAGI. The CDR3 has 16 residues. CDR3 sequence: CASTYGWGEYTGELFF. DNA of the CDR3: TGTGCCAGCACATATGGTTGGGGGGAATACACCGGGGAGCTGTTTTTT.

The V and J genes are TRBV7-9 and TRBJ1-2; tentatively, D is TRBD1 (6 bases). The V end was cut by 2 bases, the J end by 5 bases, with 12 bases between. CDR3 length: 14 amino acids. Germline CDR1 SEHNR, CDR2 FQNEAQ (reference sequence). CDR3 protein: CASSLRGGAYGYTF. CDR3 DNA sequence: TGTGCCAGCAGCTTAAGGGGGGGCGCTTATGGCTACACCTTC.

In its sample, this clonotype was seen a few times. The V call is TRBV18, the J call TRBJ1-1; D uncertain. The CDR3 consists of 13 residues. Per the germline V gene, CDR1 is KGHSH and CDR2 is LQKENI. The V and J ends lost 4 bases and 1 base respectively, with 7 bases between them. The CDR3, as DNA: TGTGCCAGCTCACACGGGAGGAACACTGAAGCTTTCTTT. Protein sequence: CASSHGRNTEAFF.

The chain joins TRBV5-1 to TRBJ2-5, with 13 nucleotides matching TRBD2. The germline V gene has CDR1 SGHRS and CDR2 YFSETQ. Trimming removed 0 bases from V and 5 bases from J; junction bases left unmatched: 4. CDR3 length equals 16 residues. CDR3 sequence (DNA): TGCGCCAGCAGCTTGGGAGGACTAGCGGGAGATGAGACCCAGTACTTC. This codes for CASSLGGLAGDETQYF.

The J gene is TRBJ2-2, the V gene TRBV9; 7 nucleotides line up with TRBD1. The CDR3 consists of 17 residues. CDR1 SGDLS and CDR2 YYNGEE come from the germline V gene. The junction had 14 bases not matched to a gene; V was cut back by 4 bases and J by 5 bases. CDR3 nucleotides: TGTGCCAGCAGCCGTCACGGGGACAGCCGAGCTACCGGGGAGCTGTTTTTT. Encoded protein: CASSRHGDSRATGELFF.

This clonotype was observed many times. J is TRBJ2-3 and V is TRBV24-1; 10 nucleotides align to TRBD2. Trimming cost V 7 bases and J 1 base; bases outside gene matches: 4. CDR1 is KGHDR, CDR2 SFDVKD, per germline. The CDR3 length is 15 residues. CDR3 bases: TGTGCCACCAGAGCCGGGACTAGCGGCACAGATACGCAGTATTTT. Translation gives CATRAGTSGTDTQYF.